This T cell receptor beta chain is drawn from a study of cytomegalovirus exposure and HLA in healthy donors. Study at large: A prior study identified 110 million or so unique TCR beta sequences from 200 million or so T cells. Points from the study as a whole: In an earlier analysis, about 87% or about 30%: the productive usage of most TCR beta V segments. In a later analysis, at a false discovery rate of 0.05, under 20,000 TCR beta sequences were associated with HLA alleles. According to the study, approximately 150 TCR beta chains were cytomegalovirus-associated.

Of note for this clone: Its antigen remains unknown. One end of the junction varies from germline; a read error may be responsible. This specimen includes other DNA sequences encoding the same CDR3.

The CDR3 is 13 amino acids. Germline V gives CDR1 SGHTA, CDR2 FQGNSA. Use of 60 Vbeta and 13 Jbeta primers characterized the PCR. Profiled with immunoSEQ multiplex PCR; TCRdb holds only in-frame clones, not every one. The sample table sets out under 130,000 clones. This chain joins TRBV7-2 and TRBJ1-1; weak D call: TRBD1 (5 bases). The clonotype was recovered from a middle-aged man in good health and CMV-seronegative. Sample: PBMCs. The chain's CDR3 is CASSLYRQPEAFF. DNA for the CDR3: TGTGCCAGCAGCTTATATAGACAGCCTGAAGCTTTCTTC.